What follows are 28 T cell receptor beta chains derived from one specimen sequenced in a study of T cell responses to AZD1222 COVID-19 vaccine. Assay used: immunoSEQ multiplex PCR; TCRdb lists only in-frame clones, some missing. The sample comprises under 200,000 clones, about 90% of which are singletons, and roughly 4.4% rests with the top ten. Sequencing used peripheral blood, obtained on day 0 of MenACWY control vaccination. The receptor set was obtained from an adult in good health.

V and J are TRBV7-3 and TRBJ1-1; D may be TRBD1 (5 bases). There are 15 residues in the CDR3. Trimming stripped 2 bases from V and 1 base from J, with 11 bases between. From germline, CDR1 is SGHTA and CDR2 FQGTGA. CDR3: CASSLSGLGNTEAFF. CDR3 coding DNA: TGTGCCAGCAGCTTATCAGGGTTGGGGAACACTGAAGCTTTCTTT.

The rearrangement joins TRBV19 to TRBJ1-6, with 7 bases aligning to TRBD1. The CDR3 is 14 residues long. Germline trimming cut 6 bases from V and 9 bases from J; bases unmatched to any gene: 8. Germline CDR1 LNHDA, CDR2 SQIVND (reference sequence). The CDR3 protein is CASRLDRAASPLHF. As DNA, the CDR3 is TGTGCCAGTAGACTCGACAGGGCCGCTTCACCCCTCCACTTT.

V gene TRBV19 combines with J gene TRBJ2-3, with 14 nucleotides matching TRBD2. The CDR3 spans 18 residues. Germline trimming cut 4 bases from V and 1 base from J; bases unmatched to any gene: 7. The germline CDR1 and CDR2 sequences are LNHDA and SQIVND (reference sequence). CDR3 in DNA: TGTGCCAGTAGTAGATCCGGGACTAGCGGGAGCGGCACAGATACGCAGTATTTT. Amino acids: CASSRSGTSGSGTDTQYF.

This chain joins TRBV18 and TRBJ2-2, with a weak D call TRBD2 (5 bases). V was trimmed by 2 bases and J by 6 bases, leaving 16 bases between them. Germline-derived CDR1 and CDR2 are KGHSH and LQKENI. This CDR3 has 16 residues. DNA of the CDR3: TGTGCCAGCTCACCAATTGGCCTAGCAGGTTCCGGGGAGCTGTTTTTT. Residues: CASSPIGLAGSGELFF.

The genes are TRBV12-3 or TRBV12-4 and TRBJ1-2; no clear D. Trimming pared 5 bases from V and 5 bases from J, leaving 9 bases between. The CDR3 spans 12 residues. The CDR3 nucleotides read TGTGCCAGCAGTGTGACGGGGTATGGCTACACCTTC. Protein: CASSVTGYGYTF.

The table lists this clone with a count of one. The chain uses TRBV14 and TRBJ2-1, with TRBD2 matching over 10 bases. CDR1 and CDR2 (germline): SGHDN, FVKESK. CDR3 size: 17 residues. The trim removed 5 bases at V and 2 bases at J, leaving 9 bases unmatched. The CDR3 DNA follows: TGTGCCAGCAGCTTCCTAGCGGGAGAAGGCCCCTACAATGAGCAGTTCTTC. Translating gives CASSFLAGEGPYNEQFF.

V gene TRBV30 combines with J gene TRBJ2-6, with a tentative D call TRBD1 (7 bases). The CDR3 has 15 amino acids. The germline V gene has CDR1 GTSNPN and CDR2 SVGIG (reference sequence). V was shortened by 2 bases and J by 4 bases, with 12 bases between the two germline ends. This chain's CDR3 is CAWSLGGQGANVLTF. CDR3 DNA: TGTGCCTGGAGTCTGGGGGGACAGGGGGCCAACGTCCTGACTTTC.

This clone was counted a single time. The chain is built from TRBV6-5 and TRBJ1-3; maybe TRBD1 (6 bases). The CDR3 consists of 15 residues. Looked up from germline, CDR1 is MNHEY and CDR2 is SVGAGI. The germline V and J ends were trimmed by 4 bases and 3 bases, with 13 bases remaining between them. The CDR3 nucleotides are TGTGCCAGCAGTTCTCAGGGGATAGGTGGAAACACCATATATTTT. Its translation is CASSSQGIGGNTIYF.

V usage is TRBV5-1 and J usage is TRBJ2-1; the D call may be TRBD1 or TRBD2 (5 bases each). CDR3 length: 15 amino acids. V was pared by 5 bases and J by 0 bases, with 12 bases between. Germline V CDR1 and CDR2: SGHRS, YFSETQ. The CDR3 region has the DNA TGCGCCAGCAGTCTAACGGGGACCTCCTACAATGAGCAGTTCTTC. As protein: CASSLTGTSYNEQFF. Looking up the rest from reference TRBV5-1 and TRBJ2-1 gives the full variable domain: KAGVTQTPRYLIKTRGQQVTLSCSPISGHRSVSWYQQTPGQGLQFLFEYFSETQRNKGNFPGRFSGRQFSNSRSEMNVSTLELGDSALYLCASSLTGTSYNEQFFGPGTRLTVL.

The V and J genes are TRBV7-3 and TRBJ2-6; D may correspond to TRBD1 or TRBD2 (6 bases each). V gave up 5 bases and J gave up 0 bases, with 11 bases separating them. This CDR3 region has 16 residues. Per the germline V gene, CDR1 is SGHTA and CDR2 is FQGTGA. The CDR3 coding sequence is TGTGCCAGCAGCATAAGGGGGGACTCTGGGGCCAACGTCCTGACTTTC. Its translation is CASSIRGDSGANVLTF.

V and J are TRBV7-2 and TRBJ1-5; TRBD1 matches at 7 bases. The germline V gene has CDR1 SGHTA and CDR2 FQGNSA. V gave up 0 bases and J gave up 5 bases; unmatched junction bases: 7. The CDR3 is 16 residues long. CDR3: CASSLARTGQHQPQHF. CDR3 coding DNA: TGTGCCAGCAGCTTAGCTAGGACAGGACAACATCAGCCCCAGCATTTT.

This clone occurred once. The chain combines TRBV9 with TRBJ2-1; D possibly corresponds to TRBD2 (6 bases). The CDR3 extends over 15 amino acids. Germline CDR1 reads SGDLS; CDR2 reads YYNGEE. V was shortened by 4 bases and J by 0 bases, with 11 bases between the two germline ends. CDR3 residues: CASSRGGPSYNEQFF. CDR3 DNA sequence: TGTGCCAGCAGCAGAGGAGGGCCCTCCTACAATGAGCAGTTCTTC.

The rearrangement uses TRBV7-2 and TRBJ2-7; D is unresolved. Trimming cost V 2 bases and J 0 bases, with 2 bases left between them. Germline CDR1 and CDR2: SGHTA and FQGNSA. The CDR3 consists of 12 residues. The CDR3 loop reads CASSLPSYEQYF. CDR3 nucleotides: TGTGCCAGCAGCTTACCCTCCTACGAGCAGTACTTC.

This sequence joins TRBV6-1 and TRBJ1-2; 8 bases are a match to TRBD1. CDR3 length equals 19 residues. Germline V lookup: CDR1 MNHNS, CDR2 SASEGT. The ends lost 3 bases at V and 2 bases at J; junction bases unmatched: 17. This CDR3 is CASSDWRQGTPGENYGYTF. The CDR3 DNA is TGTGCCAGCAGTGATTGGAGACAGGGGACCCCTGGGGAGAACTATGGCTACACCTTC.

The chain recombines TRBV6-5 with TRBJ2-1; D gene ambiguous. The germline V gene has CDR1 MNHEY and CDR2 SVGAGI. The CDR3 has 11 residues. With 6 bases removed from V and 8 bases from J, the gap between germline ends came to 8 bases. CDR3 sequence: CASSDFYEQFF. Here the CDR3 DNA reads TGTGCCAGCAGCGATTTCTATGAGCAGTTCTTC.

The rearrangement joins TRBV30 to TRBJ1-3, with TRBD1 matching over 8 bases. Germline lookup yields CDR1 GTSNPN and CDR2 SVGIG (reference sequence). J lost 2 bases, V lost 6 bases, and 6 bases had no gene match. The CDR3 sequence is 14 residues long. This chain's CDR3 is CACHSDRAGNTIYF. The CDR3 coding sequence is TGTGCCTGCCATTCGGACAGGGCTGGAAACACCATATATTTT.

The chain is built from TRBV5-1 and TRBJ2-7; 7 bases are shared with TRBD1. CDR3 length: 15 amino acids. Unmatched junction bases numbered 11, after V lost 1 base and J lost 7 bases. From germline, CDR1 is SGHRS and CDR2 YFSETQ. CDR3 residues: CASSLFIQGPFEQYF. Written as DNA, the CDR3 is TGCGCCAGCAGCTTGTTCATACAGGGGCCGTTTGAGCAGTACTTC.

CDR3 sequence: CSASRGRGNTIYF. CDR3 nucleotide sequence: TGCAGCGCTAGCAGGGGGCGAGGAAACACCATATATTTT. The rearrangement joins TRBV29-1 to TRBJ1-3; 8 bases are shared with TRBD1. CDR1 is SQVTM and CDR2 is ANQGSEA in the germline V gene. The ends lost 7 bases at V and 4 bases at J; junction bases unmatched: 6. This CDR3 region has 13 residues.

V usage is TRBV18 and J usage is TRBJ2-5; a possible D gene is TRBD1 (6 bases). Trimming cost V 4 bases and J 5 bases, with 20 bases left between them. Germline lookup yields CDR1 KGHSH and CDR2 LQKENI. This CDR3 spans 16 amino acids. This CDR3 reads CASSQIGPGAGETQYF. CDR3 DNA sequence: TGTGCCAGCTCACAGATCGGGCCAGGGGCAGGGGAGACCCAGTACTTC. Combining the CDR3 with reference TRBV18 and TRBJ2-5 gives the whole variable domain NAGVMQNPRHLVRRRGQEARLRCSPMKGHSHVYWYRQLPEEGLKFMVYLQKENIIDESGMPKERFSAEFPKEGPSILRIQQVVRGDSAAYFCASSQIGPGAGETQYFGPGTRLLVL.

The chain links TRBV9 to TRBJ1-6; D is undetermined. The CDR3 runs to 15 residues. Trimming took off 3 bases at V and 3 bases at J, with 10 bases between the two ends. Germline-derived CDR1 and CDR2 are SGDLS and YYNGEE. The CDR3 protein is CASSATAHYNSPLHF. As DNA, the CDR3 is TGTGCCAGCAGCGCTACAGCCCACTATAATTCACCCCTCCACTTT.

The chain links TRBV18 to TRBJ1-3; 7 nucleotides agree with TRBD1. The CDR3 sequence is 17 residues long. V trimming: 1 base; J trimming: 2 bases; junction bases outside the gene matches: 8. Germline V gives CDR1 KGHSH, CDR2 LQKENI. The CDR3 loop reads CASSPQTGNLAGNTIYF. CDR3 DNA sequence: TGTGCCAGCTCACCACAGACAGGGAATTTAGCTGGAAACACCATATATTTT. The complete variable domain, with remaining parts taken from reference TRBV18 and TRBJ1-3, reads NAGVMQNPRHLVRRRGQEARLRCSPMKGHSHVYWYRQLPEEGLKFMVYLQKENIIDESGMPKERFSAEFPKEGPSILRIQQVVRGDSAAYFCASSPQTGNLAGNTIYFGEGSWLTVV.

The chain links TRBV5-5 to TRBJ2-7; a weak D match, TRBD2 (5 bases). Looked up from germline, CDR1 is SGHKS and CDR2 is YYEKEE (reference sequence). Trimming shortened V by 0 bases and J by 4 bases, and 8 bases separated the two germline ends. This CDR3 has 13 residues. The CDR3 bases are TGTGCCAGCAGCTTGGTAGGGAGTTACGAGCAGTACTTC. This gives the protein CASSLVGSYEQYF.

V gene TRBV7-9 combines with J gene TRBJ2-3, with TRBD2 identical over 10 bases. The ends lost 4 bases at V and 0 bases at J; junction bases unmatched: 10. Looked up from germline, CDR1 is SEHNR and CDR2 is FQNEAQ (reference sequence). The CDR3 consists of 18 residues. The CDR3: CASSSRVSSGGSTDTQYF. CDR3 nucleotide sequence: TGTGCCAGCAGCTCGCGAGTCTCTAGCGGGGGTAGCACAGATACGCAGTATTTT. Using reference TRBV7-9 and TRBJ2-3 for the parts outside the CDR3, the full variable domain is DTGVSQNPRHKITKRGQNVTFRCDPISEHNRLYWYRQTLGQGPEFLTYFQNEAQLEKSRLLSDRFSAERPKGSFSTLEIQRTEQGDSAMYLCASSSRVSSGGSTDTQYFGPGTRLTVL.

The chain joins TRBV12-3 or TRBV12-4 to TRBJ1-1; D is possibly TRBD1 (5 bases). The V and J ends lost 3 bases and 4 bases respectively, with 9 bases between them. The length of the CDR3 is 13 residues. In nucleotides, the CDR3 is TGTGCCAGCAGTTTTCAGGGAAGCACTGAAGCTTTCTTT. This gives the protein CASSFQGSTEAFF.

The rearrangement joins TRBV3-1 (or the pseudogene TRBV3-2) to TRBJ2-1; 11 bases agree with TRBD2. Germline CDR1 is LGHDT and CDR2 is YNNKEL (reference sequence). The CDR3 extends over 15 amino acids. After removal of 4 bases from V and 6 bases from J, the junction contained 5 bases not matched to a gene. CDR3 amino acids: CASSLGTSGLNEQFF. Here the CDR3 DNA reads TGTGCCAGCAGCCTAGGGACTAGCGGTCTCAATGAGCAGTTCTTC.

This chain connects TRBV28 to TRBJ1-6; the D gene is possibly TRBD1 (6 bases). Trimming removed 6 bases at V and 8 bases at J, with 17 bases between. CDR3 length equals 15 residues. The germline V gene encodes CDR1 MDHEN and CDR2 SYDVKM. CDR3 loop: CASSLGGKGDSPLHF. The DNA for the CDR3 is TGTGCCAGCAGCTTAGGGGGGAAGGGGGATTCACCCCTCCACTTT.

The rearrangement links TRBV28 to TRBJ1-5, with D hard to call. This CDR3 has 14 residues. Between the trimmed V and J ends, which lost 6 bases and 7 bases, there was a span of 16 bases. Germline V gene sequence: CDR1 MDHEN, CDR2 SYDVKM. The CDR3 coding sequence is TGTGCCAGCAGCGAGGGTAAGACTTCCCAGCCCCAGCATTTT. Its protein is CASSEGKTSQPQHF.

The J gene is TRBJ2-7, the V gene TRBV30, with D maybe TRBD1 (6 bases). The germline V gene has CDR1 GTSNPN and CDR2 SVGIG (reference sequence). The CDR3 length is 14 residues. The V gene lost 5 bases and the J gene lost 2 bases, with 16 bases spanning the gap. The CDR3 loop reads CAWWARGKAYEQYF. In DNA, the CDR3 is TGTGCCTGGTGGGCCAGGGGAAAAGCCTACGAGCAGTACTTC.